This is a list of T cell receptor beta chains from one sample in a study of shared clonotypes between healthy human individuals. Produced via immunoSEQ multiplex PCR; TCRdb's table is partial and in-frame only. The top ten hold around 13% of the sample, which has under 600,000 clones, roughly 79% seen once. The source material was PBMCs. The receptor set was obtained from a middle-aged woman in good health. Some clones in this sample may be carry-over from other donors' samples. Each CDR3 is given with its conserved first and last residue. A D gene is named only where the DNA matches it firmly. Where a row states a size, it is once, few, many or the class of an expanded clone; other rows omit it.

J gene: TRBJ2-7
V gene: TRBV6-1
D gene: TRBD1
clone size: .
CDR3 protein: CASSDSAGGVSRYF
CDR3 DNA: TGTGCCAGCAGTGACAGCGCAGGGGGCGTTTCACGGTACTTC

J gene: TRBJ1-4
V gene: TRBV29-1
D gene: TRBD1
clone size: .
CDR3 protein: CSVEEAGQGEKLFF
CDR3 DNA: TGCAGCGTTGAAGAAGCGGGACAGGGAGAAAAACTGTTTTTT

J gene: TRBJ2-7
V gene: TRBV28
D gene: .
clone size: .
CDR3 protein: CASSPGQIYEQYF
CDR3 DNA: TGTGCCAGCAGTCCCGGACAGATATACGAGCAGTACTTC

J gene: TRBJ2-1
V gene: TRBV6-6
D gene: TRBD1
clone size: once
CDR3 protein: CASSWGQESNEQFF
CDR3 DNA: TGTGCCAGCAGTTGGGGACAGGAAAGCAATGAGCAGTTCTTC

J gene: TRBJ2-1
V gene: TRBV7-8
D gene: TRBD2
clone size: .
CDR3 protein: CASSWTSGFNNEQFF
CDR3 DNA: TGTGCCAGCAGCTGGACTAGCGGGTTCAACAATGAGCAGTTCTTC

J gene: TRBJ1-2
V gene: TRBV5-1
D gene: .
clone size: .
CDR3 protein: CASSSYIGNYGYTF
CDR3 DNA: TGCGCCAGCAGCTCGTATATCGGGAACTATGGCTACACCTTC

J gene: TRBJ1-1
V gene: TRBV7-9
D gene: .
clone size: .
CDR3 protein: CASSLVQQVDTEAFF
CDR3 DNA: TGTGCCAGCAGCTTAGTTCAACAGGTGGACACTGAAGCTTTCTTT

J gene: TRBJ2-1
V gene: TRBV9
D gene: .
clone size: .
CDR3 protein: CASSVDGSGYNEQFF
CDR3 DNA: TGTGCCAGCAGCGTAGACGGTAGCGGATACAATGAGCAGTTCTTC

J gene: TRBJ1-4
V gene: TRBV19
D gene: .
clone size: .
CDR3 protein: CASSQDPSGLFF
CDR3 DNA: TGTGCCAGTAGTCAGGACCCATCCGGACTGTTTTTT

J gene: TRBJ2-1
V gene: TRBV4-2
D gene: .
clone size: .
CDR3 protein: CASSQTWGQSYNEQFF
CDR3 DNA: TGTGCCAGCAGCCAAACCTGGGGACAATCCTACAATGAGCAGTTCTTC

J gene: TRBJ1-1
V gene: TRBV19
D gene: .
clone size: .
CDR3 protein: CASRPAGGRNTEAFF
CDR3 DNA: TGTGCCAGCCGGCCCGCGGGGGGCAGAAACACTGAAGCTTTCTTT

J gene: TRBJ2-7
V gene: TRBV4-3
D gene: TRBD1
clone size: .
CDR3 protein: CASSQEQGATYEQYF
CDR3 DNA: TGCGCCAGCAGCCAAGAGCAGGGGGCTACCTACGAGCAGTACTTC

J gene: TRBJ2-5
V gene: TRBV2
D gene: TRBD2
clone size: .
CDR3 protein: CASSGLAGVETQYF
CDR3 DNA: TGTGCCAGCAGTGGTCTAGCGGGAGTAGAGACCCAGTACTTC

J gene: TRBJ1-2
V gene: TRBV5-6
D gene: TRBD1
clone size: .
CDR3 protein: CASSLAAGQGGGYTF
CDR3 DNA: TGTGCCAGCAGCTTGGCCGCGGGACAGGGCGGCGGCTACACCTTC

J gene: TRBJ1-1
V gene: TRBV10-3
D gene: .
clone size: .
CDR3 protein: CAISESWRANTEAFF
CDR3 DNA: TGTGCCATCAGTGAGTCGTGGAGGGCGAACACTGAAGCTTTCTTT

J gene: TRBJ1-6
V gene: TRBV28
D gene: .
clone size: .
CDR3 protein: CATSRQLNSPLHF
CDR3 DNA: TGTGCCACCAGTAGACAGCTTAATTCACCCCTCCACTTT

J gene: TRBJ1-2
V gene: TRBV19
D gene: .
clone size: once
CDR3 protein: CASSISDPYGYTF
CDR3 DNA: TGTGCCAGTAGTATTTCTGACCCCTATGGCTACACCTTC

J gene: TRBJ2-7
V gene: TRBV27
D gene: TRBD2
clone size: .
CDR3 protein: CASRRSGGTYEQYF
CDR3 DNA: TGTGCCAGCAGGCGGTCGGGAGGTACCTACGAGCAGTACTTC

J gene: TRBJ2-3
V gene: TRBV11-2
D gene: .
clone size: .
CDR3 protein: CASSLKGRGEAVRTDTQYF
CDR3 DNA: TGTGCCAGCAGCTTAAAAGGGAGGGGGGAAGCGGTACGGACAGATACGCAGTATTTT

J gene: TRBJ2-5
V gene: TRBV6-4
D gene: .
clone size: .
CDR3 protein: CASSDSAGTSQETQYF
CDR3 DNA: TGTGCCAGCAGTGACTCGGCCGGGACATCTCAAGAGACCCAGTACTTC

J gene: TRBJ1-5
V gene: TRBV19
D gene: TRBD1
clone size: .
CDR3 protein: CASTPGTGDISNQPQHF
CDR3 DNA: TGTGCCAGCACTCCCGGGACAGGTGATATCAGCAATCAGCCCCAGCATTTT

J gene: TRBJ2-6
V gene: TRBV19
D gene: TRBD1
clone size: .
CDR3 protein: CASSVQGASGANVLTF
CDR3 DNA: TGTGCCAGTAGTGTACAGGGGGCGTCTGGGGCCAACGTCCTGACTTTC

J gene: TRBJ2-7
V gene: TRBV23-1
D gene: .
clone size: .
CDR3 protein: CASSRMGGEGTKEKNEQYF
CDR3 DNA: TGCGCCAGTTCCAGGATGGGGGGCGAGGGAACTAAGGAGAAAAACGAGCAGTACTTC

J gene: TRBJ1-1
V gene: TRBV2
D gene: .
clone size: .
CDR3 protein: CASRDDGGTEAFF
CDR3 DNA: TGTGCCAGCAGGGACGACGGGGGGACTGAAGCTTTCTTT

J gene: TRBJ2-3
V gene: TRBV11-2
D gene: TRBD2
clone size: .
CDR3 protein: CASSLGLAGVLDTQYF
CDR3 DNA: TGTGCCAGCAGCCTCGGACTAGCGGGAGTTCTAGATACGCAGTATTTT

J gene: TRBJ1-1
V gene: TRBV28
D gene: .
clone size: .
CDR3 protein: CAVRTNTEAFF
CDR3 DNA: TGTGCCGTGCGAACGAACACTGAAGCTTTCTTT

J gene: TRBJ2-1
V gene: TRBV19
D gene: TRBD2
clone size: .
CDR3 protein: CASSSTSFGEQFF
CDR3 DNA: TGTGCCAGTAGCTCGACTAGCTTCGGTGAGCAGTTCTTC

J gene: TRBJ2-7
V gene: TRBV2
D gene: .
clone size: .
CDR3 protein: CASRTTGTSYEQYF
CDR3 DNA: TGTGCCAGCAGAACAACAGGTACCTCCTACGAGCAGTACTTC